These 30 T cell receptor beta chains were all obtained from the same sample, sequenced in a study of shared T cell receptors in the human thymus (dated by TCRdb to 2020 to 2023). The method behind the library was the immunoSEQ multiplex PCR assay. TCRdb holds this immuneACCESS table with in-frame rearrangements only. Some clones are missing; in checked studies, unresolved V genes explain under half, and the rest has no known cause. For this sample the table gives approximately 730,000 clones, of which 80% to 90% were detected only once. The top ten hold over 0.008% of the sample. This sample was also put to use in a study of human thymus T cells.

Sequencing used thymocytes. The receptors originated from a girl less than two years old with a congenital heart defect. Donor details come from another sample of the same person, matched by shared clones.

The rearrangement links TRBV6-5 to TRBJ2-2; TRBD2 is a possible D gene (6 bases). Germline loops: CDR1 MNHEY, CDR2 SVGAGI. Trimming stripped 2 bases from V and 8 bases from J, with 15 bases between. The CDR3 sequence is 15 residues long. CDR3 residues: CASSYSPRGTGELFF. The CDR3 region has the DNA TGTGCCAGCAGTTACAGTCCGCGGGGTACAGGGGAGCTGTTTTTT.

The chain joins TRBV5-5 to TRBJ1-6; 8 bases agree with TRBD1. Trimming at V came to 0 bases and at J to 6 bases, leaving 11 bases not matched to a gene. Looked up from germline, CDR1 is SGHKS and CDR2 is YYEKEE (reference sequence). The CDR3 contains 18 residues. In DNA, the CDR3 is TGTGCCAGCAGCTTGGAACTGTCCTCAGGACAGGGTAATTCACCCCTCCACTTT. It is translated as CASSLELSSGQGNSPLHF.

V usage is TRBV11-2 and J usage is TRBJ2-7; D remains ambiguous. The V end was cut by 1 base, the J end by 3 bases, with 7 bases between. Germline V gene sequence: CDR1 SGHAT, CDR2 FQNNGV. The length of the CDR3 is 13 residues. The CDR3 DNA reads TGTGCCAGCAGCTTAGGCCACTACTACGAGCAGTACTTC. As protein: CASSLGHYYEQYF.

This chain joins TRBV7-9 and TRBJ1-3; a possible D gene is TRBD1 (5 bases). Germline V gene sequence: CDR1 SEHNR, CDR2 FQNEAQ (reference sequence). Trimming removed 2 bases at V and 8 bases at J, with 13 bases between. The CDR3 sequence is 14 residues long. The CDR3 region is CASSLTGRADTIYF. The CDR3 DNA sequence: TGTGCCAGCAGCTTAACGGGCAGGGCGGACACCATATATTTT.

The rearrangement links TRBV4-1 to TRBJ2-1, with a weak D call TRBD2 (6 bases). V was pared by 3 bases and J by 2 bases, with 17 bases between. The CDR3 covers 17 residues. CDR1 is MGHRA and CDR2 is YSYEKL in the germline V gene. The CDR3 sequence is CASSQAGTLRTYNEQFF. The CDR3 DNA sequence: TGCGCCAGCAGCCAGGCCGGGACTTTGCGCACCTACAATGAGCAGTTCTTC.

This rearrangement joins TRBV27 to TRBJ1-1, with D hard to call. Germline V gene data show CDR1 as MNHEY and CDR2 as SMNVEV (reference sequence). The CDR3 extends over 19 amino acids. The V gene lost 4 bases and the J gene lost 1 base, with 25 bases spanning the gap. This CDR3 reads CASSSTFTPGGYTNTEAFF. CDR3 coding DNA: TGTGCCAGCAGTTCAACATTCACTCCGGGTGGGTACACGAACACTGAAGCTTTCTTT.

The rearrangement joins TRBV29-1 to TRBJ2-7; tentative D call: TRBD1 (6 bases). The CDR3 has 14 amino acids. Germline CDR1 SQVTM, CDR2 ANQGSEA. V lost 5 bases and J lost 4, with 18 bases in between. The CDR3 protein is CSVSTGQASYEQYF. The CDR3 DNA reads TGCAGCGTTTCCACGGGACAAGCAAGTTACGAGCAGTACTTC.

The CDR3 DNA sequence: TGTGCCAGTAGTATAGGGAGCAATGAGCAGTTCTTC. Translation gives CASSIGSNEQFF. The V gene is TRBV19, the J gene TRBJ2-1; D is uncertain. The germline V and J ends were trimmed by 1 base and 6 bases, with 4 bases remaining between them. The CDR3 has 12 amino acids. Looked up from germline, CDR1 is LNHDA and CDR2 is SQIVND (reference sequence).

This clone was seen a single time. V is TRBV12-5 and J is TRBJ2-7; 9 bases match TRBD1. Germline V gene lookup returns CDR1 LGHNT and CDR2 FRNRAP. J was trimmed by 7 bases and V by 0 bases; bases with no gene match: 13. CDR3 length: 17 amino acids. CDR3 in amino acids: CASGLVPQGQGLSEQYF. For the CDR3, the DNA is TGTGCTAGTGGTTTGGTACCCCAAGGACAGGGGTTGAGTGAGCAGTACTTC.

This clone appeared a single time. The V gene is TRBV5-6, the J gene TRBJ1-2; no definite D call. Germline loops: CDR1 SGHDT, CDR2 YYEEEE. Trimming shortened V by 6 bases and J by 8 bases, and 14 bases separated the two germline ends. This CDR3 contains 12 residues. CDR3 residues: CASNERRAGYTF. CDR3 in DNA: TGTGCCAGCAACGAGCGGCGGGCGGGCTACACCTTC.

This chain joins TRBV4-3 and TRBJ2-5; the D gene is possibly TRBD2 (6 bases). Per the germline V gene, CDR1 is LGHNA and CDR2 is YSLEER. The CDR3 runs 18 residues. V gave up 1 base and J gave up 0 bases, with 18 bases separating them. This CDR3 reads CASSQGYGMASDQETQYF. As DNA, the CDR3 is TGCGCCAGCAGCCAAGGCTATGGTATGGCTAGCGACCAAGAGACCCAGTACTTC.

The genes are TRBV7-2 and TRBJ2-7, with TRBD1 matching 9 bases. CDR3 length: 15 residues. V shed 5 bases, J shed 0 bases, and the junction held 5 bases outside the gene matches. In germline, CDR1 is SGHTA, CDR2 FQGNSA. The CDR3 DNA sequence: TGTGCCAGCAGCCCCGGGACAGGGAGCTCCTACGAGCAGTACTTC. It translates to CASSPGTGSSYEQYF. Full variable domain (outside the CDR3, taken from reference TRBV7-2 and TRBJ2-7): GAGVSQSPSNKVTEKGKDVELRCDPISGHTALYWYRQSLGQGLEFLIYFQGNSAPDKSGLPSDRFSAERTGGSVSTLTIQRTQQEDSAVYLCASSPGTGSSYEQYFGPGTRLTVT.

The chain is built from TRBV25-1 and TRBJ1-3; the D gene is possibly TRBD1 (6 bases). Germline CDR1 reads MGHDK; CDR2 reads SYGVNS. V lost 1 base and J 4 bases, leaving 11 bases between the germline ends. The CDR3 is 15 residues long. The CDR3 region is CASSELGAPGNTIYF. The CDR3 bases are TGTGCCAGCAGTGAATTGGGGGCGCCCGGAAACACCATATATTTT. The whole variable domain, filled in from reference TRBV25-1 and TRBJ1-3, reads EADIYQTPRYLVIGTGKKITLECSQTMGHDKMYWYQQDPGMELHLIHYSYGVNSTEKGDLSSESTVSRIRTEHFPLTLESARPSHTSQYLCASSELGAPGNTIYFGEGSWLTVV.

There are a few counts of this clone. The chain joins TRBV18 to TRBJ2-7; 9 bases fit TRBD1. CDR1 and CDR2 (germline): KGHSH, LQKENI. Trimming removed 4 bases from V and 4 bases from J; junction bases left unmatched: 14. The CDR3 runs 17 residues. In nucleotides, the CDR3 is TGTGCCAGCTCACGTTCCTTGGGACAGGGAAATATGTACGAGCAGTACTTC. It encodes CASSRSLGQGNMYEQYF.

Note on this clone: Other DNA sequences in this sample translate to the same CDR3. The rearrangement uses TRBV28 and TRBJ1-1; D is uncertain. Germline-derived CDR1 and CDR2 are MDHEN and SYDVKM. The CDR3 runs to 14 residues. The V end was cut by 0 bases, the J end by 1 base, with 6 bases between. Here the CDR3 reads CASSLWGRNTEAFF. CDR3 nucleotides: TGTGCCAGCAGTTTATGGGGGAGGAACACTGAAGCTTTCTTT.

This rearrangement joins TRBV21-1 to TRBJ1-2; TRBD1 was called by the table and not checked on the DNA. TRBV21-1 is shown as a pseudogene. The CDR3 extends over 14 amino acids. The CDR3 DNA follows: TGTGCCAGCAGCCCCTCAGGGAATGGAAGGGGCTACACCTTC. Protein product: CASSPSGNGRGYTF.

V is TRBV4-3 and J is TRBJ1-5; TRBD1 aligns across 7 bases. Germline CDR1 is LGHNA and CDR2 is YSLEER. The CDR3 spans 16 residues. J gave up 5 bases and V 0 bases, and 7 bases lay outside the gene matches. DNA for the CDR3: TGCGCCAGCAGCCAAGATTTTTACAGGGGTTATCAGCCCCAGCATTTT. This gives the protein CASSQDFYRGYQPQHF.

This clone was counted a single time. The chain has TRBV7-2 and TRBJ1-4; tentatively, D is TRBD1 (5 bases). The V gene lost 5 bases and the J gene lost 15 bases, with 19 bases spanning the gap. CDR1 SGHTA and CDR2 FQGNSA come from the germline V gene. This CDR3 comprises 13 residues. For the CDR3, the DNA is TGTGCCAGCAGCCCCCGAGATGGGGGGGGATTGTTTTTT. Protein sequence: CASSPRDGGGLFF.

The chain combines TRBV7-6 with TRBJ1-1; D unresolved. The CDR3 runs 17 residues. Germline V gene lookup returns CDR1 SGHVS and CDR2 FNYEAQ. Trimming shortened V by 5 bases and J by 1 base, and 20 bases separated the two germline ends. The CDR3 DNA follows: TGTGCCAGCAGCCAACCTCCGGGAGCTTTTCCGAACACTGAAGCTTTCTTT. It is translated as CASSQPPGAFPNTEAFF.

The chain carries TRBV2 and TRBJ2-1; 7 nucleotides agree with TRBD2. The CDR3 extends over 14 amino acids. The V segment lost 6 bases and the J segment 8 bases; nucleotides outside the gene matches: 10. Per the germline V gene, CDR1 is SNHLY and CDR2 is FYNNEI. This CDR3 reads CASSRWKRGDEQFF. The CDR3 region has the DNA TGTGCCAGCAGCCGGTGGAAGCGGGGAGATGAGCAGTTCTTC.

The chain recombines TRBV29-1 with TRBJ1-2; 9 nucleotides match TRBD1. V lost 6 bases to trimming and J lost 7 bases; unmatched junction nucleotides: 9. The V gene's germline CDR1 is SQVTM and CDR2 ANQGSEA. The length of the CDR3 is 13 residues. The CDR3 nucleotides are TGCAGCGTGAGGGACAGGGATAAAGCTGGCTACACCTTC. Its translation: CSVRDRDKAGYTF.

CDR3 in amino acids: CASSPVGQGHTEAFF. CDR3 DNA: TGTGCCAGCAGCCCGGTGGGACAGGGTCATACTGAAGCTTTCTTT. The chain uses TRBV5-6 and TRBJ1-1; 9 bases agree with TRBD1. Germline lookup yields CDR1 SGHDT and CDR2 YYEEEE. With 4 bases clipped from V and 5 bases from J, the junction kept 9 bases outside the gene matches. This CDR3 contains 15 residues.

This clone appeared once. The rearrangement joins TRBV4-3 to TRBJ1-2, with D uncertain. The CDR3 loop spans 14 amino acids. Germline CDR1 LGHNA, CDR2 YSLEER. Trimming pared 4 bases from V and 4 bases from J, leaving 13 bases between. CDR3: CASSPEGRLYGYTF. The CDR3 DNA reads TGCGCCAGCAGCCCTGAGGGCCGCCTCTATGGCTACACCTTC.

J is TRBJ1-1 and V is TRBV13, with 8 bases aligning to TRBD1. This CDR3 is built from 16 residues. Trimming at V came to 5 bases and at J to 0 bases, leaving 8 bases not matched to a gene. Germline assignment: CDR1 PRHDT and CDR2 FYEKMQ (reference sequence). DNA of the CDR3: TGTGCCAGCAGCCCCGGACAGGGCGGGATGAACACTGAAGCTTTCTTT. Its translation: CASSPGQGGMNTEAFF.

This clone has a single count. The chain has TRBV5-1 and TRBJ1-2; TRBD1 matches 7 bases. CDR3 length: 14 residues. Germline CDR1 is SGHRS and CDR2 is YFSETQ. The V gene end was trimmed by 4 bases and the J gene end by 4 bases; junction bases not matched to a gene: 7. The DNA for the CDR3 is TGCGCCAGCAGCGGGACAGAAGAATCCTATGGCTACACCTTC. This translates into CASSGTEESYGYTF.

In its sample, this clone was seen a few times. The genes are TRBV9 and TRBJ2-2; TRBD1 matches 7 bases. The CDR3 length is 17 residues. Germline V gives CDR1 SGDLS, CDR2 YYNGEE. V lost 4 bases, J lost 4 bases, and 13 bases stayed unmatched. The CDR3 loop is CASSPPRQGRGTGELFF. DNA of the CDR3: TGTGCCAGCAGCCCCCCCAGACAGGGTCGGGGCACCGGGGAGCTGTTTTTT.

V gene TRBV27 combines with J gene TRBJ1-3; TRBD1 matches 8 bases. After removal of 6 bases from V and 2 bases from J, the junction contained 6 bases not matched to a gene. CDR3 length equals 15 residues. CDR1 is MNHEY, CDR2 SMNVEV, per germline (reference sequence). Here the CDR3 DNA reads TGTGCCAGCAGATCGGACAGGGACGCTGGAAACACCATATATTTT. This codes for CASRSDRDAGNTIYF.

The sample holds one count of this clone. J is TRBJ2-3 and V is TRBV4-1; 9 bases align to TRBD2. This CDR3 is 16 amino acids long. Trimming took 1 base from V and 1 from J; bases not matched to a gene: 3. Germline V gene lookup returns CDR1 MGHRA and CDR2 YSYEKL. This chain's CDR3 is CASSQVPSGGTDTQYF. In nucleotides, the CDR3 is TGCGCCAGCAGCCAAGTTCCTAGCGGGGGCACAGATACGCAGTATTTT.

The chain links TRBV9 to TRBJ2-1; 11 bases match TRBD2. V dropped 3 bases and J dropped 5; count of bases not matched to a gene: 7. CDR1 is SGDLS, CDR2 YYNGEE, per germline. CDR3 size: 16 residues. The CDR3 DNA is TGTGCCAGCAGCGCGGGTAGCGGGGGGGAAAACAATGAGCAGTTCTTC. Translated: CASSAGSGGENNEQFF.

The chain is built from TRBV5-1 and TRBJ1-6, with 7 bases matching TRBD1. From germline, CDR1 is SGHRS and CDR2 YFSETQ. This CDR3 comprises 18 residues. With V trimmed by 0 bases and J by 5 bases, 11 bases remained unmatched. The CDR3 nucleotides read TGCGCCAGCAGCTTGGGCGACAGGGACAAGGGGGATAATTCACCCCTCCACTTT. Amino acids: CASSLGDRDKGDNSPLHF.